The rows below give T cell receptor beta chains drawn from one sample of a study of T cells in localized non-small cell lung cancer. The repertoire was sequenced with immunoSEQ multiplex PCR; TCRdb's copy has only in-frame clones and lacks some. The sample contains around 54,000 clones, about nine tenths of which appear only once. The specimen comprised peripheral blood, sampled before any cancer treatment. The receptors were sampled from a male donor older than 55 with stage III squamous cell lung carcinoma. The CDR3 runs from the conserved cysteine through the conserved F or W. A D gene is named only where the DNA matches it firmly. Some rows mark clone size as missing; the rest say once, few, many or name a class of expanded clone.

>once|TRBV15|TRBJ1-4|TRBD1|16
CATSRPTGATNEKLFF
TGTGCCACCAGCAGACCTACAGGGGCAACTAATGAAAAACTGTTTTTT
>NA|TRBV10-3|TRBJ2-6|NA|15
CAISAKATGANVLTF
TGTGCCATCAGTGCAAAGGCCACCGGGGCCAACGTCCTGACTTTC
>NA|TRBV11-2|TRBJ2-7|NA|15
CASSLDPGQAYEQYF
TGTGCCAGCAGCTTAGATCCTGGGCAGGCCTACGAGCAGTACTTC
>once|TRBV5-4|TRBJ2-5|TRBD2|15
CASSFLGGGRETQYF
TGTGCCAGCAGCTTCTTGGGCGGGGGTAGGGAGACCCAGTACTTC
>NA|TRBV27|TRBJ2-5|TRBD2|16
CASRLLLAGHQETQYF
TGTGCCAGCAGGCTCCTCCTAGCGGGCCACCAAGAGACCCAGTACTTC
>NA|TRBV5-5|TRBJ2-3|NA|15
CASSLGTGGTDTQYF
TGTGCCAGCAGCTTGGGGACTGGGGGTACAGATACGCAGTATTTT
>once|TRBV9|TRBJ1-1|NA|14
CASRQFGKDTEAFF
TGTGCCAGCAGGCAATTTGGGAAGGACACTGAAGCTTTCTTT
>NA|TRBV9|TRBJ2-5|NA|13
CASSVGPLATQYF
TGTGCCAGCAGCGTAGGACCCCTCGCGACCCAGTACTTC
>NA|TRBV18|TRBJ1-2|TRBD1|15
CASSPKQGYEDGYTF
TGTGCCAGCTCACCCAAACAGGGGTATGAAGATGGCTACACCTTC
>NA|TRBV7-2|TRBJ1-5|TRBD1|14
CASSYDRGGQPQHF
TGTGCCAGCAGCTACGACAGGGGGGGTCAGCCCCAGCATTTT
>NA|TRBV6-5|TRBJ2-7|NA|13
CASSYFRDREQYF
TGTGCCAGCAGTTACTTCCGGGACCGCGAGCAGTACTTC
>NA|TRBV5-1|TRBJ1-2|NA|15
CASSPATGFQDGYTF
TGCGCCAGCAGCCCGGCTACAGGGTTTCAGGATGGCTACACCTTC
>NA|TRBV5-1|TRBJ2-1|TRBD2|14
CASWNGGAPNEQFF
TGCGCCAGCTGGAACGGGGGGGCCCCGAATGAGCAGTTCTTC
>NA|TRBV7-2|TRBJ2-3|NA|13
CASSSRHLDTQYF
TGTGCCAGCAGCTCACGGCACCTGGATACGCAGTATTTT
>NA|TRBV11-2|TRBJ2-3|TRBD1|17
CASSWRNSGGVGDTQYF
TGTGCCAGCAGCTGGAGAAACTCAGGGGGAGTAGGAGATACGCAGTATTTT
>NA|TRBV5-1|TRBJ2-1|NA|16
CASSLALLVSRNEQFF
TGCGCCAGCAGCTTGGCCTTGTTGGTTAGCCGCAATGAGCAGTTCTTC
>NA|TRBV7-3|TRBJ2-3|TRBD2|16
CASSFSGSGSTDTQYF
TGTGCCAGCAGCTTTAGCGGGAGCGGGTCGACAGATACGCAGTATTTT
>NA|TRBV7-3|TRBJ2-1|NA|16
CASSLTSSQGRREQFF
TGTGCCAGCAGCTTAACGTCGTCCCAAGGGAGGCGCGAGCAGTTCTTC
>NA|TRBV27|TRBJ2-4|NA|14
CASSASIRENIQYF
TGTGCCAGCAGTGCCAGCATCCGGGAGAACATTCAGTACTTC
>NA|TRBV7-9|TRBJ1-4|NA|14
CASSSSGLYEKLFF
TGTGCCAGCAGCTCAAGCGGGTTGTATGAAAAACTGTTTTTT
>NA|TRBV7-3|TRBJ2-3|NA|11
CASSKGDTQYF
TGTGCCAGCAGCAAGGGGGATACGCAGTATTTT
>NA|TRBV5-6|TRBJ2-3|NA|13
CASSPGRKDTQYF
TGTGCCAGCAGCCCCGGTAGGAAAGATACGCAGTATTTT
>NA|TRBV29-1|TRBJ2-5|NA|12
CGTGGQGETQYF
TGCGGTACCGGGGGGCAAGGGGAGACCCAGTACTTC
>NA|TRBV7-3|TRBJ1-1|TRBD1|14
CASSLSQGSTEAFF
TGTGCCAGCAGCTTATCACAGGGGAGCACTGAAGCTTTCTTT
>NA|TRBV7-8|TRBJ1-1|NA|16
CASSLRDRGLNTEAFF
TGTGCCAGCAGCCTTCGGGACCGAGGACTGAACACTGAAGCTTTCTTT
>NA|TRBV19|TRBJ1-2|TRBD1|16
CASRPARQGAGKGYTF
TGTGCCAGTAGACCCGCCCGACAGGGGGCCGGTAAAGGCTACACCTTC
>NA|TRBV7-9|TRBJ1-1|NA|14
CASSLEATTTEAFF
TGTGCCAGCAGCTTAGAGGCTACGACCACTGAAGCTTTCTTT
>NA|TRBV9|TRBJ2-3|TRBD2|16
CASSVGWTSGTDTQYF
TGTGCCAGCAGCGTAGGGTGGACTAGCGGCACAGATACGCAGTATTTT
>NA|TRBV5-1|TRBJ2-2|TRBD2|15
CASSLGLAGPGELFF
TGCGCCAGCAGCTTGGGACTAGCGGGGCCCGGGGAGCTGTTTTTT
>NA|TRBV21-1|TRBJ2-7|NA|13
CASSKARGYEQYF
TGTGCCAGCAGCAAAGCACGAGGGTACGAGCAGTACTTC
>NA|TRBV18|TRBJ1-2|NA|13
CASSPRSAEGYTF
TGTGCCAGCTCACCACGGTCAGCGGAAGGCTACACCTTC